The subject of this entry is one TCR beta chain. Germline values: CDR1 SGDLS, CDR2 YYNGEE. The length of the CDR3 is 21 residues. Between the trimmed V and J ends, which lost 0 bases and 1 base, there was a span of 26 bases. This sample was taken from a study of shared clonotypes between healthy human individuals. Profiled with immunoSEQ multiplex PCR; TCRdb holds only in-frame clones, not every one. The table shows some 240,000 clones, with 65% occurring only once. The sample consisted of memory CD4+ T cells sorted from blood. Subset defined: CD45RA-negative fraction. V gene TRBV9 combines with J gene TRBJ2-1, with a tentative D call TRBD2 (5 bases). The sequence was collected from a man aged 25 to 40 in good health. CDR3 DNA sequence: TGTGCCAGCAGCGTAGCATCTTTATGGAGCGGAATTCCGGGGTCCTACAATGAGCAGTTCTTC. Its protein is CASSVASLWSGIPGSYNEQFF.